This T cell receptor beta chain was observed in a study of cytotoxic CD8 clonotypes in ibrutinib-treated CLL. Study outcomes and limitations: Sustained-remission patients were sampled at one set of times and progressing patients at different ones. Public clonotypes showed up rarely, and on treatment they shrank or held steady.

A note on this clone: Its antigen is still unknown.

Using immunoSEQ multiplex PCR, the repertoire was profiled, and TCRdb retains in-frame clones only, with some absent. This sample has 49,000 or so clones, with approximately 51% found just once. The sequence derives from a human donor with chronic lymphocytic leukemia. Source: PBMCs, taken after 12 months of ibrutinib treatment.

The CDR3 is CASSLTAVTEAFF. CDR3 DNA: TGTGCCAGCAGCTTAACGGCAGTCACTGAAGCTTTCTTT. The chain recombines TRBV7-3 with TRBJ1-1, with unresolved D. The germline V gene encodes CDR1 SGHTA and CDR2 FQGTGA. There are 13 residues in the CDR3. V gave up 0 bases and J gave up 4 bases, with 6 bases separating them.